These 30 T cell receptor beta chains were all obtained from the same sample, sequenced in a study of blood T cell repertoires in COVID-19. The protocol was immunoSEQ multiplex PCR, while the TCRdb copy is restricted to in-frame clones and leaves out a portion. Of roughly 250,000 clones listed, around 83% were seen once; the top ten hold roughly a tenth. The sequencing sample was made of peripheral blood. Source of these receptors: an elderly woman with acute or convalescent COVID-19.

With regard to this clone: Relative to the germline gene, one junction end is altered; a read error may explain this. The chain carries TRBV19 and TRBJ1-3; TRBD1 is a possible D gene (5 bases). Germline V CDR1 and CDR2: LNHDA, SQIVND (reference sequence). This CDR3 is built from 16 residues. The CDR3 is CASSISGPDSGSTIYF. Here the CDR3 DNA reads TGTGCCAGTAGTATATCAGGGCCCGACTCTGGAAGCACCATATATTTT.

The chain employs TRBV6-5 and TRBJ1-1; D gene ambiguous. Germline V lookup: CDR1 MNHEY, CDR2 SVGAGI. This CDR3 is built from 14 residues. Trimming stripped 6 bases from V and 3 bases from J, with 14 bases between. The CDR3 sequence is CASRRLGQDTEAFF. The CDR3 coding sequence is TGTGCCAGCAGAAGACTAGGGCAGGACACTGAAGCTTTCTTT.

The V gene is TRBV5-1, the J gene TRBJ1-3; 8 bases match TRBD1. The CDR3 loop spans 14 amino acids. V dropped 7 bases and J dropped 2; count of bases not matched to a gene: 5. Germline V CDR1 and CDR2: SGHRS, YFSETQ. The CDR3 DNA sequence: TGCGCCAGCCGAACGACAGGGGCTGGAAACACCATATATTTT. Encoded protein: CASRTTGAGNTIYF.

This rearrangement joins TRBV5-1 to TRBJ2-3; 12 bases match TRBD2. V dropped 2 bases and J dropped 6; count of bases not matched to a gene: 7. The CDR3 length is 16 residues. Per germline, CDR1 SGHRS and CDR2 YFSETQ. This CDR3 is CASSFRLAGGADTQYF. The CDR3 nucleotides read TGCGCCAGCAGCTTCAGGCTAGCGGGGGGGGCCGATACGCAGTATTTT.

This chain uses TRBV6-1 with TRBJ1-6; 7 bases fit TRBD1. V was clipped by 1 base and J by 0 bases; unmatched bases: 6. Per germline, CDR1 MNHNS and CDR2 SASEGT. The CDR3 totals 18 residues. As DNA, the CDR3 is TGTGCCAGCAGTGAAGGACAGGGCTACGCCTCCTATAATTCACCCCTCCACTTT. This encodes CASSEGQGYASYNSPLHF.

V is TRBV18 and J is TRBJ2-2; tentative D call: TRBD1 (5 bases). This CDR3 contains 13 residues. Germline-derived CDR1 and CDR2 are KGHSH and LQKENI. The V and J ends lost 2 bases and 6 bases respectively, with 7 bases between them. CDR3 in DNA: TGTGCCAGCTCACCAGGACAACCCGGGGAGCTGTTTTTT. It codes for CASSPGQPGELFF. Complete variable domain (other parts from reference TRBV18 and TRBJ2-2): NAGVMQNPRHLVRRRGQEARLRCSPMKGHSHVYWYRQLPEEGLKFMVYLQKENIIDESGMPKERFSAEFPKEGPSILRIQQVVRGDSAAYFCASSPGQPGELFFGEGSRLTVL.

This rearrangement joins TRBV6-5 to TRBJ1-1; 7 bases are shared with TRBD1. V trimming: 6 bases; J trimming: 11 bases; junction bases outside the gene matches: 12. The V gene's germline CDR1 is MNHEY and CDR2 SVGAGI. The CDR3 has 13 residues. In DNA, the CDR3 is TGTGCCAGCAGCATCAGGGGAGACAGGGATGCTTTCTTT. Protein: CASSIRGDRDAFF.

The chain employs TRBV4-1 and TRBJ1-2; 10 bases fit TRBD1. CDR3 length equals 19 residues. Per the germline V gene, CDR1 is MGHRA and CDR2 is YSYEKL. Trimming at V came to 5 bases and at J to 4 bases, leaving 19 bases not matched to a gene. The CDR3 DNA is TGCGCCAGCAGCTTCCGACAGGGGGCGCAAGGCCAGCAAGCCTATGGCTACACCTTC. Protein sequence: CASSFRQGAQGQQAYGYTF.

V gene TRBV24-1 combines with J gene TRBJ2-5, with 10 bases matching TRBD2. The trim removed 4 bases at V and 5 bases at J, leaving 6 bases unmatched. Germline CDR1 reads KGHDR; CDR2 reads SFDVKD. The CDR3 covers 15 residues. Here the CDR3 reads CATSDPTSGVETQYF. The CDR3 DNA reads as TGTGCCACCAGTGACCCCACTAGCGGGGTCGAGACCCAGTACTTC.

Turning to this clone: A read error may produce the germline difference seen at one junction end. The V gene is TRBV7-7, the J gene TRBJ2-1; 9 nucleotides match TRBD1. The CDR3 has 14 amino acids. CDR1 and CDR2 (germline): SSHAT, FNYEAQ (reference sequence). The CDR3 coding sequence is TGTGCTAGCAGCGTAGGGACAGGGCTAAATGAGCAGTTCTTC. Amino acid sequence: CASSVGTGLNEQFF.

The chain couples TRBV5-1 to TRBJ1-2; D gene unclear. CDR3 size: 17 residues. Trimming removed 0 bases at V and 1 base at J, with 16 bases between. Germline assignment: CDR1 SGHRS and CDR2 YFSETQ. CDR3 amino acids: CASSLVRPPLGNYGYTF. The CDR3 region has the DNA TGCGCCAGCAGCTTGGTGCGGCCACCCCTAGGTAACTATGGCTACACCTTC.

This chain links TRBV18 with TRBJ2-3, with 8 bases identical to TRBD1. The CDR3 spans 15 residues. V shed 3 bases, J shed 2 bases, and the junction held 4 bases outside the gene matches. Germline lookup yields CDR1 KGHSH and CDR2 LQKENI. The DNA of the CDR3 is TGTGCCAGCTCACCGGACAGGGTGCACACAGATACGCAGTATTTT. It specifies CASSPDRVHTDTQYF.

This chain joins TRBV28 and TRBJ1-2; 7 nucleotides agree with TRBD1. The J segment lost 3 bases and the V segment lost 6 bases, leaving 4 bases of the junction unmatched. In germline, CDR1 is MDHEN, CDR2 SYDVKM. This CDR3 has 13 residues. CDR3 coding DNA: TGTGCCAGCAGCTTACAGGGGTACTATGGCTACACCTTC. Its protein product is CASSLQGYYGYTF.

The chain has TRBV7-6 and TRBJ2-1, with TRBD2 identical over 9 bases. V dropped 7 bases and J dropped 7; count of bases not matched to a gene: 14. Germline V lookup: CDR1 SGHVS, CDR2 FNYEAQ. This CDR3 is built from 16 residues. The CDR3 reads CASTRYGGGAGNEQFF. In nucleotides, the CDR3 is TGTGCCAGCACCAGATACGGCGGGGGGGCCGGGAATGAGCAGTTCTTC.

V gene TRBV7-9 combines with J gene TRBJ2-1; TRBD2 matches 10 bases. J was trimmed by 8 bases and V by 1 base; bases with no gene match: 5. Germline V gene sequence: CDR1 SEHNR, CDR2 FQNEAQ (reference sequence). The CDR3 length is 15 residues. The CDR3 reads CASSLGAGGPDEQFF. CDR3 sequence (DNA): TGTGCCAGCAGCTTAGGAGCGGGGGGGCCAGATGAGCAGTTCTTC. The variable domain in full, with the rest retrieved from reference TRBV7-9 and TRBJ2-1, is DTGVSQNPRHKITKRGQNVTFRCDPISEHNRLYWYRQTLGQGPEFLTYFQNEAQLEKSRLLSDRFSAERPKGSFSTLEIQRTEQGDSAMYLCASSLGAGGPDEQFFGPGTRLTVL.

About this clone: Other DNA variants within this sample encode the same CDR3. The CDR3 reads CASSVGSGGALETQYF. The CDR3, as DNA: TGTGCCAGCAGCGTAGGCAGCGGGGGGGCCCTAGAGACCCAGTACTTC. J is TRBJ2-5 and V is TRBV9; the match to TRBD2 covers 10 bases. The germline gives CDR1 SGDLS, CDR2 YYNGEE. The CDR3 sequence is 16 residues long. After removal of 0 bases from V and 4 bases from J, the junction contained 6 bases not matched to a gene.

This chain uses TRBV28 with TRBJ1-2; 7 nucleotides align to TRBD1. The V gene end was trimmed by 6 bases and the J gene end by 3 bases; junction bases not matched to a gene: 10. This CDR3 comprises 15 residues. CDR1 is MDHEN, CDR2 SYDVKM, per germline. The CDR3 sequence: CASSSPGTAYYGYTF. The CDR3 DNA sequence: TGTGCCAGCAGCTCGCCGGGGACAGCCTACTATGGCTACACCTTC.

J is TRBJ1-1 and V is TRBV18; TRBD1 might be the D (5 bases). V lost 6 bases, J lost 1 base, and 9 bases lay in between. Germline values: CDR1 KGHSH, CDR2 LQKENI. The CDR3 runs to 13 residues. In nucleotides, the CDR3 is TGTGCCAGCTCGCGAGGACAGAACACTGAAGCTTTCTTT. It codes for CASSRGQNTEAFF.

The CDR3, as DNA: TGTGCCCTCGGGGGGCGAACATGGACCGGGGAGCTGTTTTTT. Residues: CALGGRTWTGELFF. The chain couples TRBV19 to TRBJ2-2; TRBD2 might be the D (7 bases). The V and J ends lost 11 bases and 5 bases respectively, with 18 bases between them. The CDR3 is 14 residues long. Germline CDR1 is LNHDA and CDR2 is SQIVND (reference sequence).

This clone was counted between two and nine times. This chain joins TRBV5-1 and TRBJ2-5, with 7 bases lining up with TRBD1. Germline assignment: CDR1 SGHRS and CDR2 YFSETQ. This CDR3 contains 16 residues. Trimming took 0 bases from V and 1 from J; bases not matched to a gene: 6. The CDR3 DNA follows: TGCGCCAGCAGCTTGGTATTGGGACAGATCCAAGAGACCCAGTACTTC. Encoded protein: CASSLVLGQIQETQYF.

This rearrangement joins TRBV28 to TRBJ1-5, with a weak D call TRBD1 (5 bases). V lost 3 bases, J lost 6 bases, and 12 bases lay in between. CDR1 MDHEN and CDR2 SYDVKM come from the germline V gene. This CDR3 has 14 amino acids. The CDR3 sequence: CASSFMGGRQPQHF. CDR3 in DNA: TGTGCCAGCAGTTTTATGGGGGGACGTCAGCCCCAGCATTTT.

V usage is TRBV18 and J usage is TRBJ1-5; 8 bases map to TRBD1. J gave up 1 base and V 3 bases, and 5 bases lay outside the gene matches. This CDR3 is built from 16 residues. Germline V CDR1 and CDR2: KGHSH, LQKENI. DNA of the CDR3: TGTGCCAGCTCACCCCAGGGGGCGCAGAGCAATCAGCCCCAGCATTTT. Translated: CASSPQGAQSNQPQHF.

The CDR3 bases are TGTGCCAGCAGGGAAACAGGCAGATCCTACGAGCAGTACTTC. It yields the protein CASRETGRSYEQYF. This chain joins TRBV28 and TRBJ2-7; TRBD1 might be the D (5 bases). Germline assignment: CDR1 MDHEN and CDR2 SYDVKM. The CDR3 loop spans 14 amino acids. Deletions cut 6 bases from V and 1 base from J, with 13 bases between.

This clone was counted once. This sequence joins TRBV6-5 and TRBJ1-2, with 8 bases that match TRBD1. This CDR3 has 13 residues. V was pared by 11 bases and J by 1 base, with 6 bases of the junction left unmatched. Germline CDR1 is MNHEY and CDR2 is SVGAGI. The CDR3 protein is CAARGPSNYGYTF. For the CDR3, the DNA is TGTGCCGCCAGGGGGCCGAGTAACTATGGCTACACCTTC.

J is TRBJ1-4 and V is TRBV6-5; D not certain. The CDR3 loop spans 14 amino acids. CDR1 and CDR2 from the germline V gene are MNHEY and SVGAGI. Trimming removed 2 bases from V and 5 bases from J, with 9 bases in between. The CDR3 DNA follows: TGTGCCAGCAGTTACGGTCCTACGAATGAAAAACTGTTTTTT. Its translation is CASSYGPTNEKLFF.

The V and J genes are TRBV5-4 and TRBJ1-6; D is unclear. The germline V gene has CDR1 SGHNT and CDR2 YYREEE (reference sequence). The length of the CDR3 is 15 residues. Trimming left V 2 bases short and J 6 bases short, with 12 bases between. The CDR3 protein is CASSFGRGSNSPLHF. The CDR3 DNA reads TGTGCCAGCAGCTTCGGTCGGGGATCTAATTCACCCCTCCACTTT.

The genes are TRBV18 and TRBJ2-5, with TRBD2 matching over 13 bases. The V gene end was trimmed by 6 bases and the J gene end by 1 base; junction bases not matched to a gene: 5. This CDR3 has 16 amino acids. Germline V gene data show CDR1 as KGHSH and CDR2 as LQKENI. CDR3 in DNA: TGTGCCAGCTCTCCGACTAGCGGGGGGACCCAAGAGACCCAGTACTTC. Translating it yields CASSPTSGGTQETQYF. The variable domain in full, completed from reference TRBV18 and TRBJ2-5, reads NAGVMQNPRHLVRRRGQEARLRCSPMKGHSHVYWYRQLPEEGLKFMVYLQKENIIDESGMPKERFSAEFPKEGPSILRIQQVVRGDSAAYFCASSPTSGGTQETQYFGPGTRLLVL.

For the CDR3, the DNA is TGTGCCTGGAGGGTGGACAGGTGGTCACCCCTCCACTTT. Its protein product is CAWRVDRWSPLHF. The chain couples TRBV30 to TRBJ1-6, with 7 positions matching TRBD1. Trimming removed 3 bases from V and 10 bases from J; junction bases left unmatched: 6. There are 13 residues in the CDR3. In germline, CDR1 is GTSNPN, CDR2 SVGIG (reference sequence).

This clone showed up many times. The chain joins TRBV28 to TRBJ1-2, with 11 positions matching TRBD1. Unmatched junction bases numbered 8, after V lost 6 bases and J lost 8 bases. The CDR3 length is 14 residues. Germline CDR1 is MDHEN and CDR2 is SYDVKM. CDR3 in DNA: TGTGCCAGCAGCTGGCTGGACAGGGGGCGCGGCTACACCTTC. This translates into CASSWLDRGRGYTF.

This clone has just one count. The chain uses TRBV6-2 or TRBV6-3 and TRBJ1-5; D is unclear. V gave up 6 bases and J gave up 2 bases, with 20 bases separating them. This CDR3 is built from 17 residues. Germline values: CDR1 MNHEY, CDR2 SVGEGT. The CDR3 DNA is TGTGCCAGCAGCAAGGTAATGGGAGAGGTGGGCAATCAGCCCCAGCATTTT. It translates to CASSKVMGEVGNQPQHF.